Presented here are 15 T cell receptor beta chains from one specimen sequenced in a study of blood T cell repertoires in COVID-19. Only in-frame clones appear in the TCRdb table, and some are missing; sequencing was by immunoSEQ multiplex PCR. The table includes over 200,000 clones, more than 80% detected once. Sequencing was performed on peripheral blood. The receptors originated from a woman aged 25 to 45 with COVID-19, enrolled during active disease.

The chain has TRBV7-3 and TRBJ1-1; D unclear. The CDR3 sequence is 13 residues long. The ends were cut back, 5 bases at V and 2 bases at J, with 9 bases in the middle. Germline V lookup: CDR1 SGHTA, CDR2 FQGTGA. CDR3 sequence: CASSKQPNTEAFF. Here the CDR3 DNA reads TGTGCCAGCAGCAAACAACCAAACACTGAAGCTTTCTTT.

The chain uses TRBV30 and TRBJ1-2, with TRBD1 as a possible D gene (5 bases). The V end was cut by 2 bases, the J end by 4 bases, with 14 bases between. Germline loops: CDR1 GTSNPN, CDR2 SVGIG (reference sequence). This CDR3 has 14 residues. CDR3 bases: TGTGCCTGGAGTTCACAGGAATCACCCTATGGCTACACCTTC. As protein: CAWSSQESPYGYTF.

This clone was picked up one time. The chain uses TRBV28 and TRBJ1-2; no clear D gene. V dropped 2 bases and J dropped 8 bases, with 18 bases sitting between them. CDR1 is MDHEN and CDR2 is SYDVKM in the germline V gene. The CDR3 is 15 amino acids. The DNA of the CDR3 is TGTGCCAGCAGTTTACCCCGGACCGCCGGGAGGGGCTACACCTTC. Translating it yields CASSLPRTAGRGYTF.

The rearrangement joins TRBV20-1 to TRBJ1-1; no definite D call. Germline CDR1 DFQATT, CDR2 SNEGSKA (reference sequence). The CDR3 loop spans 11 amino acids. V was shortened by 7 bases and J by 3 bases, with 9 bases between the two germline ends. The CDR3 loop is CSGALDTEAFF. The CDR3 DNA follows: TGCAGTGGCGCCCTTGACACTGAAGCTTTCTTT.

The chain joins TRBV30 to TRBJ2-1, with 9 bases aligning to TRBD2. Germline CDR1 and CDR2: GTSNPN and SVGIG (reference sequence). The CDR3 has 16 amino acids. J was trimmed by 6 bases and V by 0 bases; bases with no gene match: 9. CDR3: CAWSVSASGIGNEQFF. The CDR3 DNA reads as TGTGCCTGGAGTGTTTCGGCTAGCGGGATTGGCAATGAGCAGTTCTTC.

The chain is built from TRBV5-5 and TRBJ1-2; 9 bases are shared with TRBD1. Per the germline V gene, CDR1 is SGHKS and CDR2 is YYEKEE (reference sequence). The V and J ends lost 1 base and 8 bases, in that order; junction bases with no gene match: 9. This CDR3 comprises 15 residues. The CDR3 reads CASSLPGTGWEGYTF. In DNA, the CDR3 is TGTGCCAGCAGCTTGCCGGGGACAGGGTGGGAGGGCTACACCTTC. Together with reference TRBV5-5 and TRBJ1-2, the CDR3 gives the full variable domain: DAGVTQSPTHLIKTRGQQVTLRCSPISGHKSVSWYQQVLGQGPQFIFQYYEKEERGRGNFPDRFSARQFPNYSSELNVNALLLGDSALYLCASSLPGTGWEGYTFGSGTRLTVV.

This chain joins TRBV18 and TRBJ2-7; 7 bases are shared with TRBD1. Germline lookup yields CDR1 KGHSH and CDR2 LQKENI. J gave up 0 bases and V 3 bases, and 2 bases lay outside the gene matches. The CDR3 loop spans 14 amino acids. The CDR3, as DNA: TGTGCCAGCTCACCGAAGGGGGCCTCCTACGAGCAGTACTTC. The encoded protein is CASSPKGASYEQYF.

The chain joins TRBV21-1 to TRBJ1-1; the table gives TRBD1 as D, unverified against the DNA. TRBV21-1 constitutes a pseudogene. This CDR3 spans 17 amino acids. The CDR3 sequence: CASSKARTGRANTEAFF. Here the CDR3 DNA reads TGTGCCAGCAGCAAAGCTCGGACAGGGAGGGCGAACACTGAAGCTTTCTTT.

CDR3 coding DNA: TGTGCCAGCAGCTACTCCGGGACAGATTTCGAAGCTTTCTTT. Its translation is CASSYSGTDFEAFF. The V call is TRBV3-1 (or the pseudogene TRBV3-2), the J call TRBJ1-1; TRBD1 agrees at 7 bases. This CDR3 spans 14 amino acids. The ends lost 5 bases at V and 8 bases at J; junction bases unmatched: 11. From germline, CDR1 is LGHDT and CDR2 YNNKEL (reference sequence).

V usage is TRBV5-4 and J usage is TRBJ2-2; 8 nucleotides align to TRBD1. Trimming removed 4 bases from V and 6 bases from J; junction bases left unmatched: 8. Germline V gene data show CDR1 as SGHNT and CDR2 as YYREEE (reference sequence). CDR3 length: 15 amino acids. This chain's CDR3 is CASSLTRTGPGELFF. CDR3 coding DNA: TGTGCCAGCAGCCTTACTCGGACAGGGCCCGGGGAGCTGTTTTTT. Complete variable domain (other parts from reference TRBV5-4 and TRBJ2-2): ETGVTQSPTHLIKTRGQQVTLRCSSQSGHNTVSWYQQALGQGPQFIFQYYREEENGRGNFPPRFSGLQFPNYSSELNVNALELDDSALYLCASSLTRTGPGELFFGEGSRLTVL.

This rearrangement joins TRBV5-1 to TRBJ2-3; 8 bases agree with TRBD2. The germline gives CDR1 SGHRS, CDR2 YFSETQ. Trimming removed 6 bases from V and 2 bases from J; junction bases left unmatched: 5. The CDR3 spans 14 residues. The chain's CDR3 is CASTSAGDTDTQYF. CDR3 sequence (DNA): TGCGCCAGCACCTCAGCGGGAGACACAGATACGCAGTATTTT.

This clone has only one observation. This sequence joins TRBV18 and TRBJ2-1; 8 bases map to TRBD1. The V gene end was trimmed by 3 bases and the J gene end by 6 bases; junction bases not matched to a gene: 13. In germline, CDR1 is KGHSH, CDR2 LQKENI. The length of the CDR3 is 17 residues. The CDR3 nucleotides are TGTGCCAGCTCACCTCCCCCAGGACAGGGAGTCAGCAATGAGCAGTTCTTC. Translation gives CASSPPPGQGVSNEQFF. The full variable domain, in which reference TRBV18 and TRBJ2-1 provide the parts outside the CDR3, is NAGVMQNPRHLVRRRGQEARLRCSPMKGHSHVYWYRQLPEEGLKFMVYLQKENIIDESGMPKERFSAEFPKEGPSILRIQQVVRGDSAAYFCASSPPPGQGVSNEQFFGPGTRLTVL.

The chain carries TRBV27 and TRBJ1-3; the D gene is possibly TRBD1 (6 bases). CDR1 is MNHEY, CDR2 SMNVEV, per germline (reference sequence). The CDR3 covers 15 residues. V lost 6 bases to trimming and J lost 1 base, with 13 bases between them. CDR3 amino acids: CASSKQGGSGNTIYF. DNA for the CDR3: TGTGCCAGCAGCAAACAGGGTGGGTCTGGAAACACCATATATTTT.

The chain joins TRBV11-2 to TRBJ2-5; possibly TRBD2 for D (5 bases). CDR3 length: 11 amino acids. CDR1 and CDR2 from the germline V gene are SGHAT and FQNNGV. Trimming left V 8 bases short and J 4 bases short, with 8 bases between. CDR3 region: CASEGRETQYF. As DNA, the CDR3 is TGTGCCAGCGAGGGCAGAGAGACCCAGTACTTC.

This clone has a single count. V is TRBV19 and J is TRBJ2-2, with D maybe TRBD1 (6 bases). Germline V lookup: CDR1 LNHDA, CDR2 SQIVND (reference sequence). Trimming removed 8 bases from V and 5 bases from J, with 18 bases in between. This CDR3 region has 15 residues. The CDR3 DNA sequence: TGTGCCAGTCCACTAGGGGGTGAAGGAACCGGGGAGCTGTTTTTT. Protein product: CASPLGGEGTGELFF.